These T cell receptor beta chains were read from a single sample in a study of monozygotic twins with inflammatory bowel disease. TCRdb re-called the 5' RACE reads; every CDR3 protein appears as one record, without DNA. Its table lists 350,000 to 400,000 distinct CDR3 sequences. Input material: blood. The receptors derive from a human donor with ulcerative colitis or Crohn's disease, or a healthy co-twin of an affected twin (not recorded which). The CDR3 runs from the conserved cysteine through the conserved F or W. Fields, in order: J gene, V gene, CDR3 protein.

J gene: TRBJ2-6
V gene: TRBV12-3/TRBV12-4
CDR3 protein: CASIQGQEISGANVLTF

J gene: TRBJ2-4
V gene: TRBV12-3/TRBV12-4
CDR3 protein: CASSLAGGPKNIQYF

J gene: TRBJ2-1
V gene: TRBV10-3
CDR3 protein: CAISDANEQFF

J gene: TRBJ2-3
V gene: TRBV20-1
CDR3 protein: CSARGGWMGRDTQYF

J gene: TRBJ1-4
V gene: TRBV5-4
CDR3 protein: CASAAYGQDNEKLFF

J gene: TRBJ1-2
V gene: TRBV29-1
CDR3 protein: CSVVRSSYGYTF

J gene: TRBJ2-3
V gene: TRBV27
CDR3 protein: CASSSGLAPDTQYF

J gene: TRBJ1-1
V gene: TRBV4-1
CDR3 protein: CASSPDPGSTEAFF

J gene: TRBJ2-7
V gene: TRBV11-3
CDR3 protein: CASSLAGGALYF

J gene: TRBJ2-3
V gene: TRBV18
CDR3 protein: CASSPGQVGTDTQYF

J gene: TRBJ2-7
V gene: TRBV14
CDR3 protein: CASSQDRRTGFNYEQYF

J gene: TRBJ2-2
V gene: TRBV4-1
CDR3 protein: CASSPAYRSTGELFF

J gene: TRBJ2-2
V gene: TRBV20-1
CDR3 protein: CSARRLAGGETGELFF

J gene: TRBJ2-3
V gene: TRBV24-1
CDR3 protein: CATSLTGDHADTQYF

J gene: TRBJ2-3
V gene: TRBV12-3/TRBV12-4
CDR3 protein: CASSGTGLWDTQYF

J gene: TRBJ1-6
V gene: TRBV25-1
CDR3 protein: CASRTLGPLHF

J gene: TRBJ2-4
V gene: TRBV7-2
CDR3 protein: CASRPSGTLAKNIQYF